Following are 28 T cell receptor beta chains from one sample sequenced in a study of T-cell memory formation after mild COVID-19. Via MiXCR, TCRdb re-called the 5' RACE reads, giving one row per CDR3 protein. Among roughly 160,000 distinct CDR3 sequences, roughly 13% were seen once, and the ten largest hold about 3.6%. The source material was PBMCs or a T cell subset sorted from them (not recorded which). These receptor sequences come from a man between 18 and 35 years old who had mild COVID-19 (a few samples of this study predate the infection). Cell type and time point are not known.

The V gene is TRBV7-2, the J gene TRBJ1-4; D uncertain. The V and J ends lost 5 bases and 3 bases respectively, with 7 bases between them. CDR3 length: 13 residues. Germline V lookup: CDR1 SGHTA, CDR2 FQGNSA. The CDR3 loop reads CASSDGPNEKLFF. For the CDR3, the DNA is TGTGCCAGCAGCGACGGGCCTAATGAAAAACTGTTTTTT.

The table lists this clonotype with a few counts. This rearrangement joins TRBV5-1 to TRBJ2-2; D not resolved. The CDR3 is 14 residues long. The germline V gene has CDR1 SGHRS and CDR2 YFSETQ. Trimming pared 4 bases from V and 1 base from J, leaving 8 bases between. CDR3 bases: TGCGCCAGCAGCGGAAATTTGAACACCGGGGAGCTGTTTTTT. Its translation: CASSGNLNTGELFF. The full variable domain, completed using reference TRBV5-1 and TRBJ2-2, is KAGVTQTPRYLIKTRGQQVTLSCSPISGHRSVSWYQQTPGQGLQFLFEYFSETQRNKGNFPGRFSGRQFSNSRSEMNVSTLELGDSALYLCASSGNLNTGELFFGEGSRLTVL.

Only one count was recorded for this clonotype. The chain links TRBV18 to TRBJ1-2; TRBD1 matches at 7 bases. The germline V gene has CDR1 KGHSH and CDR2 LQKENI. V was clipped by 0 bases and J by 3 bases; unmatched bases: 4. The CDR3 spans 15 residues. In DNA, the CDR3 is TGTGCCAGCTCACCACCAGGGGGCCTGTACTATGGCTACACCTTC. Its protein product is CASSPPGGLYYGYTF.

V and J are TRBV7-2 and TRBJ1-5, with D perhaps matching TRBD1 (6 bases). Trimming removed 6 bases from V and 7 bases from J, with 16 bases in between. The CDR3 has 14 amino acids. From germline, CDR1 is SGHTA and CDR2 FQGNSA. The CDR3 nucleotides read TGTGCCAGCAGGAAACAGGGAGTAGGGCAGCCCCAGCATTTT. Translated: CASRKQGVGQPQHF.

In its sample, this clonotype was seen many times. The V gene is TRBV5-1, the J gene TRBJ1-1; D remains unclear. V was clipped by 0 bases and J by 1 base, with 7 bases between them. From germline, CDR1 is SGHRS and CDR2 YFSETQ. The CDR3 is 14 residues long. The CDR3 coding sequence is TGCGCCAGCAGCTTGGAAGGGCAGAACACTGAAGCTTTCTTT. The encoded protein is CASSLEGQNTEAFF.

The gene calls are TRBV9 and TRBJ2-3; the D gene is possibly TRBD2 (5 bases). Trimming stripped 7 bases from V and 3 bases from J, with 9 bases between. The germline CDR1 and CDR2 sequences are SGDLS and YYNGEE. CDR3 length: 12 residues. In DNA, the CDR3 is TGTGCCAGCCGCCCGGGGACAGATACGCAGTATTTT. This translates into CASRPGTDTQYF.

This clonotype came up a few times. V is TRBV7-9 and J is TRBJ2-3; D not resolved. The germline V gene encodes CDR1 SEHNR and CDR2 FQNEAQ (reference sequence). Trimming took 6 bases from V and 4 from J, leaving 20 bases between them. The CDR3 totals 16 residues. CDR3 protein: CASSFPPGSQADTQYF. As DNA, the CDR3 is TGTGCCAGCAGTTTTCCCCCCGGATCGCAGGCAGATACGCAGTATTTT.

This clonotype has ten or more counts. The chain uses TRBV5-1 and TRBJ2-5, with TRBD2 as a possible D gene (7 bases). V lost 2 bases, J lost 5 bases, and 19 bases lay in between. CDR3 length: 16 amino acids. Germline assignment: CDR1 SGHRS and CDR2 YFSETQ. The CDR3 here is CASSFRGAIKLETQYF. The CDR3 coding sequence is TGCGCCAGCAGCTTTCGGGGGGCAATTAAGTTGGAGACCCAGTACTTC.

The gene calls are TRBV7-2 and TRBJ1-4; D is unclear. The CDR3 length is 16 residues. Germline-derived CDR1 and CDR2 are SGHTA and FQGNSA. V was shortened by 1 base and J by 7 bases, with 16 bases between the two germline ends. CDR3 in amino acids: CASSLVSTLRSEKLFF. For the CDR3, the DNA is TGTGCCAGCAGCTTAGTTTCGACCCTCAGGAGTGAAAAACTGTTTTTT.

This clonotype was found a few times. The chain is built from TRBV5-1 and TRBJ1-4; TRBD1 might be the D (5 bases). Germline loops: CDR1 SGHRS, CDR2 YFSETQ. The CDR3 runs 14 residues. V was pared by 5 bases and J by 6 bases, with 14 bases between. The CDR3 nucleotides read TGCGCCAGCAGAAGGATCCCGACAGATGAAAAACTGTTTTTT. This gives the protein CASRRIPTDEKLFF. Complete variable domain (other parts from reference TRBV5-1 and TRBJ1-4): KAGVTQTPRYLIKTRGQQVTLSCSPISGHRSVSWYQQTPGQGLQFLFEYFSETQRNKGNFPGRFSGRQFSNSRSEMNVSTLELGDSALYLCASRRIPTDEKLFFGSGTQLSVL.

The V call is TRBV28, the J call TRBJ2-4; D gene uncertain. The V end lost 5 bases, the J end lost 7 bases, and 9 bases lay between the germline ends. Germline values: CDR1 MDHEN, CDR2 SYDVKM. The CDR3 is 12 residues long. CDR3 nucleotide sequence: TGTGCCAGCAGTCCGGACGACAACATTCAGTACTTC. It translates to CASSPDDNIQYF.

This sequence joins TRBV12-3 or TRBV12-4 and TRBJ2-3; D uncertain. The CDR3 length is 11 residues. Trimming cost V 7 bases and J 6 bases, with 8 bases left between them. In nucleotides, the CDR3 is TGTGCCAGCATCTTGAATGATACGCAGTATTTT. Amino acids: CASILNDTQYF.

In this sample, this clonotype turned up a few times. This rearrangement joins TRBV25-1 to TRBJ2-7; D remains unclear. The CDR3 totals 15 residues. Deletions cut 4 bases from V and 6 bases from J, with 19 bases between. Germline V CDR1 and CDR2: MGHDK, SYGVNS. CDR3 in amino acids: CASSVTRSYDSEQYF. CDR3 nucleotide sequence: TGTGCCAGCAGTGTCACCCGTAGCTATGATAGCGAGCAGTACTTC.

V usage is TRBV7-9 and J usage is TRBJ1-1; D unclear. CDR3 size: 15 residues. V shed 6 bases and J shed 4 bases, with 18 bases lying between them. Germline lookup yields CDR1 SEHNR and CDR2 FQNEAQ (reference sequence). Here the CDR3 reads CASSSTGDGGTEAFF. Here the CDR3 DNA reads TGTGCCAGCAGTTCGACTGGGGATGGAGGCACTGAAGCTTTCTTT. Supplemented by reference TRBV7-9 and TRBJ1-1, the full variable domain reads DTGVSQNPRHKITKRGQNVTFRCDPISEHNRLYWYRQTLGQGPEFLTYFQNEAQLEKSRLLSDRFSAERPKGSFSTLEIQRTEQGDSAMYLCASSSTGDGGTEAFFGQGTRLTVV.

The chain combines TRBV6-2 or TRBV6-3 with TRBJ2-6, with D perhaps being TRBD1 or TRBD2 (5 bases each). CDR1 is MNHEY and CDR2 is SVGEGT in the germline V gene. The CDR3 has 20 amino acids. V was pared by 6 bases and J by 0 bases, with 24 bases between. CDR3 bases: TGTGCCAGCAGCTCTCCGGCAGGGAAAAGCGGAGGCTCTGGGGCCAACGTCCTGACTTTC. It encodes CASSSPAGKSGGSGANVLTF.

This clonotype was picked up a small number of times. The J gene is TRBJ1-3, the V gene TRBV12-5; no firm D call. The V gene's germline CDR1 is LGHNT and CDR2 FRNRAP. The V and J ends lost 5 bases and 2 bases respectively, with 10 bases between them. This CDR3 is 14 amino acids long. CDR3 sequence reads: CASGERGAGNTIYF. In nucleotides, the CDR3 is TGTGCTAGTGGTGAACGGGGTGCTGGAAACACCATATATTTT.

This clonotype showed up just a few times. V and J are TRBV9 and TRBJ2-1, with TRBD2 matching over 12 bases. This CDR3 comprises 19 residues. With V trimmed by 0 bases and J by 8 bases, 15 bases remained unmatched. Germline V gene lookup returns CDR1 SGDLS and CDR2 YYNGEE. CDR3 protein: CASSVASPNTSGGRYEQFF. DNA for the CDR3: TGTGCCAGCAGCGTAGCCAGCCCGAATACTAGCGGGGGGAGGTATGAGCAGTTCTTC.

This clonotype was detected a few times. The chain is built from TRBV2 and TRBJ2-3; 7 nucleotides agree with TRBD1. Germline V gene data show CDR1 as SNHLY and CDR2 as FYNNEI. V lost 6 bases, J lost 4 bases, and 7 bases stayed unmatched. The CDR3 totals 14 residues. The CDR3 here is CASREDRLPDTQYF. CDR3 bases: TGTGCCAGCAGAGAGGACAGGTTACCAGATACGCAGTATTTT.

CDR3 sequence reads: CSATSPGTGISHGYTF. CDR3 in DNA: TGCAGTGCCACCAGCCCAGGGACAGGCATATCCCATGGCTACACCTTC. The chain has TRBV20-1 and TRBJ1-2; 8 positions agree with TRBD1. The V and J ends lost 6 bases and 6 bases, in that order; junction bases with no gene match: 18. The V gene's germline CDR1 is DFQATT and CDR2 SNEGSKA (reference sequence). The CDR3 spans 16 residues.

V usage is TRBV28 and J usage is TRBJ2-5; unclear D gene. Per the germline V gene, CDR1 is MDHEN and CDR2 is SYDVKM. Trimming stripped 10 bases from V and 1 base from J, with 13 bases between. The CDR3 covers 13 residues. CDR3 residues: CATYPRAQETQYF. In DNA form, the CDR3 reads TGTGCCACCTACCCCCGAGCCCAAGAGACCCAGTACTTC.

The CDR3 coding sequence is TGCAGTGGACGTAGCCCCGAATCTAATGAAAAACTGTTTTTT. Its protein is CSGRSPESNEKLFF. The chain carries TRBV20-1 and TRBJ1-4; D gene uncertain. V dropped 7 bases and J dropped 3 bases, with 15 bases sitting between them. The CDR3 sequence is 14 residues long. The germline V gene encodes CDR1 DFQATT and CDR2 SNEGSKA (reference sequence).

The sample holds a few counts of this clonotype. The rearrangement uses TRBV4-1 and TRBJ1-1; D is perhaps TRBD1 (5 bases). Trimming pared 3 bases from V and 2 bases from J, leaving 10 bases between. This CDR3 is built from 14 residues. Germline CDR1 MGHRA, CDR2 YSYEKL. CDR3 DNA: TGCGCCAGCAGCCAGCCCGGGACCAACACTGAAGCTTTCTTT. Protein: CASSQPGTNTEAFF.

This clonotype was seen more than once but under ten times. The chain is built from TRBV6-1 and TRBJ1-5; D remains unclear. The CDR3 extends over 14 amino acids. Germline V CDR1 and CDR2: MNHNS, SASEGT. V lost 1 base to trimming and J lost 2 bases, with 6 bases between them. CDR3 amino acids: CASSEGWGNQPQHF. In DNA, the CDR3 is TGTGCCAGCAGTGAAGGATGGGGCAATCAGCCCCAGCATTTT.

In its sample, this clonotype was seen a few times. The chain recombines TRBV28 with TRBJ1-6, with D perhaps TRBD1 (5 bases). CDR3 length: 12 amino acids. V lost 4 bases, J lost 9 bases, and 7 bases lay in between. Germline V gene sequence: CDR1 MDHEN, CDR2 SYDVKM. The CDR3 bases are TGTGCCAGCAGTTCGGGGGGTTCACCCCTCCACTTT. Its protein is CASSSGGSPLHF.

The V gene is TRBV7-2, the J gene TRBJ2-1, with D possibly being TRBD1 (6 bases). The CDR3 has 15 amino acids. Germline assignment: CDR1 SGHTA and CDR2 FQGNSA. V dropped 5 bases and J dropped 0 bases, with 11 bases sitting between them. The CDR3 loop reads CASSQDRGSYNEQFF. CDR3 DNA: TGTGCCAGCAGCCAGGACAGAGGCTCCTACAATGAGCAGTTCTTC.

This clonotype was detected only a few times. V and J are TRBV11-2 and TRBJ2-3; D might be TRBD2 (6 bases). The V gene's germline CDR1 is SGHAT and CDR2 FQNNGV. The CDR3 covers 16 residues. Trimming stripped 1 base from V and 2 bases from J, with 13 bases between. DNA for the CDR3: TGTGCCAGCAGCTTAGGCACTAGCCGAGACACAGATACGCAGTATTTT. It translates to CASSLGTSRDTDTQYF.

The chain links TRBV11-1 to TRBJ2-5, with 7 bases fitting TRBD2. This CDR3 contains 15 residues. Losses at the gene ends were 4 bases for V and 1 base for J; bases not matched to a gene: 6. Germline lookup yields CDR1 SGHAT and CDR2 FQDESV (reference sequence). In DNA form, the CDR3 reads TGTGCCAGCAGCTCCAACGGACTAGGCCAAGAGACCCAGTACTTC. Amino acid sequence: CASSSNGLGQETQYF. The full variable domain, completed using reference TRBV11-1 and TRBJ2-5, is EAEVAQSPRYKITEKSQAVAFWCDPISGHATLYWYRQILGQGPELLVQFQDESVVDDSQLPKDRFSAERLKGVDSTLKIQPAELGDSAMYLCASSSNGLGQETQYFGPGTRLLVL.

This clonotype was counted only a few times. This chain links TRBV5-1 with TRBJ2-1, with 11 bases that match TRBD2. The CDR3 is 15 residues long. V lost 2 bases to trimming and J lost 7 bases; unmatched junction nucleotides: 5. In germline, CDR1 is SGHRS, CDR2 YFSETQ. The CDR3: CASSFLAGGTNEQFF. In DNA form, the CDR3 reads TGCGCCAGCAGCTTTCTAGCGGGGGGCACAAATGAGCAGTTCTTC. Looking up the rest from reference TRBV5-1 and TRBJ2-1 gives the full variable domain: KAGVTQTPRYLIKTRGQQVTLSCSPISGHRSVSWYQQTPGQGLQFLFEYFSETQRNKGNFPGRFSGRQFSNSRSEMNVSTLELGDSALYLCASSFLAGGTNEQFFGPGTRLTVL.